One and the same sample provided the 5 T cell receptor beta chains below, sequenced in a study of shared clonotypes between healthy human individuals. Method: immunoSEQ multiplex PCR; TCRdb's copy keeps in-frame clones and lacks some. The sample comprises 2 million or so clones, 85% to 95% of which are singletons, and 0.1% to 0.15% rests with the top ten. The sequencing sample was made of naive CD4+ T cells sorted from blood. Described subset: CD45RA+ positively selected. Receptor source: a young man in good health.

The rearrangement joins TRBV18 to TRBJ1-1; a weak D match, TRBD1 (6 bases). V gave up 4 bases and J gave up 5 bases, with 14 bases separating them. The CDR3 runs 14 residues. Germline assignment: CDR1 KGHSH and CDR2 LQKENI. The CDR3 DNA is TGTGCCAGCTCACGACAACAGGGCGATACTGAAGCTTTCTTT. Its translation: CASSRQQGDTEAFF. Combining the CDR3 with reference TRBV18 and TRBJ1-1 gives the whole variable domain NAGVMQNPRHLVRRRGQEARLRCSPMKGHSHVYWYRQLPEEGLKFMVYLQKENIIDESGMPKERFSAEFPKEGPSILRIQQVVRGDSAAYFCASSRQQGDTEAFFGQGTRLTVV.

This rearrangement joins TRBV6-1 to TRBJ2-7, with a weak D call TRBD1 (6 bases). This CDR3 is built from 13 residues. Germline CDR1 is MNHNS and CDR2 is SASEGT. The ends were cut back, 8 bases at V and 2 bases at J, with 13 bases in the middle. The CDR3 here is CASGSGTTYEQYF. The CDR3 bases are TGTGCCAGCGGGTCCGGGACAACCTACGAGCAGTACTTC.

The DNA for the CDR3 is TGTGCCAGCACCTGGAGGAAGGGGAATCAGCCCCAGCATTTT. Its protein is CASTWRKGNQPQHF. The rearrangement joins TRBV2 to TRBJ1-5; possible D gene TRBD1, 5 bases. Germline lookup yields CDR1 SNHLY and CDR2 FYNNEI. This CDR3 is 14 amino acids long. The ends were cut back, 7 bases at V and 4 bases at J, with 14 bases in the middle.

To note about this clone: The sample contains more than one DNA sequence encoding this CDR3. V gene TRBV15 combines with J gene TRBJ1-5; D call uncertain. V lost 0 bases and J 2 bases, leaving 5 bases between the germline ends. The CDR3 runs to 14 residues. Germline values: CDR1 LNHNV, CDR2 YYDKDF (reference sequence). The CDR3 DNA reads TGTGCCACCAGCAGAGATAAGGGCAATCAGCCCCAGCATTTT. Protein: CATSRDKGNQPQHF.

This chain uses TRBV10-1 with TRBJ2-2; D uncertain. Germline CDR1 WNHNN, CDR2 SYGVQD (reference sequence). The length of the CDR3 is 12 residues. The ends were cut back, 6 bases at V and 4 bases at J, with 6 bases in the middle. CDR3 residues: CASRGPTGELFF. The CDR3 coding sequence is TGCGCCAGCAGAGGCCCCACCGGGGAGCTGTTTTTT.